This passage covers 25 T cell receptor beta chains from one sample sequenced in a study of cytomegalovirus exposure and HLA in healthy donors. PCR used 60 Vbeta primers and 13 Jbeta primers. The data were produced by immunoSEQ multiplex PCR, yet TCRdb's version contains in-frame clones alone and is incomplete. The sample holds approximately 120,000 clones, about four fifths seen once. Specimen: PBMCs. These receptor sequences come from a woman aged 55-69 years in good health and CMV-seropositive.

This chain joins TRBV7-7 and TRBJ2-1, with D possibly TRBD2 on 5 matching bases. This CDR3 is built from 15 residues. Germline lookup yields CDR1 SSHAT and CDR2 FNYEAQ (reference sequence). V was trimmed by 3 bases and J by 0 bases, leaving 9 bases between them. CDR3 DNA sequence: TGTGCCAGCAGCTTTACGGGAAGCTCCTACAATGAGCAGTTCTTC. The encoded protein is CASSFTGSSYNEQFF.

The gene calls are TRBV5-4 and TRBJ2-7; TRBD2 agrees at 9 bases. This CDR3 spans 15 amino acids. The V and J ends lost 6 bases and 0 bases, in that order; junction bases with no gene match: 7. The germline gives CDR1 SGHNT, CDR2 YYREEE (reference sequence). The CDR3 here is CASNLASGASYEQYF. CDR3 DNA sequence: TGTGCCAGCAACCTTGCTAGCGGGGCCTCCTACGAGCAGTACTTC.

The DNA for the CDR3 is TGTGCCAGCAGCTCGGAAACCGGGACAGGGTTGAACACTGAAGCTTTCTTT. Amino acids: CASSSETGTGLNTEAFF. The V gene is TRBV5-4, the J gene TRBJ1-1, with 9 bases that match TRBD1. This CDR3 is 17 amino acids long. V lost 3 bases and J lost 0; bases outside the gene matches: 9. The germline CDR1 and CDR2 sequences are SGHNT and YYREEE (reference sequence).

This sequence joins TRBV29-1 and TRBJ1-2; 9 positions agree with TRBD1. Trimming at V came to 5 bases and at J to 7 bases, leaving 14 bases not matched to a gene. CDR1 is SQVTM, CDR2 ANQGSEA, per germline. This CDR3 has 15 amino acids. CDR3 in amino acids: CSVTLAGQGGGGYTF. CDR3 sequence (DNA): TGCAGCGTTACACTAGCGGGACAGGGAGGTGGTGGCTACACCTTC. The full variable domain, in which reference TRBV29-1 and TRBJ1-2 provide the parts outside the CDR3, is SAVISQKPSRDICQRGTSLTIQCQVDSQVTMMFWYRQQPGQSLTLIATANQGSEATYESGFVIDKFPISRPNLTFSTLTVSNMSPEDSSIYLCSVTLAGQGGGGYTFGSGTRLTVV.

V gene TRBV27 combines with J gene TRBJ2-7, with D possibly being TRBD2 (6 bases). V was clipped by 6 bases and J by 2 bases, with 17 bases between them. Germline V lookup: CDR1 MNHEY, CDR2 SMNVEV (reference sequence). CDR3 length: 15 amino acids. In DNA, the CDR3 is TGTGCCAGCAGAATCGGGACTTCCAGTACCTACGAGCAGTACTTC. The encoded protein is CASRIGTSSTYEQYF.

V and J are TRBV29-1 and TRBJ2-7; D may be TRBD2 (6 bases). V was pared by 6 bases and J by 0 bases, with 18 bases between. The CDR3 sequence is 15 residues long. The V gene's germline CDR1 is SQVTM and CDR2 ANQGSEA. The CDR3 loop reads CSVSRGTVSSYEQYF. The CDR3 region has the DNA TGCAGCGTGAGCCGCGGGACCGTGAGCTCCTACGAGCAGTACTTC.

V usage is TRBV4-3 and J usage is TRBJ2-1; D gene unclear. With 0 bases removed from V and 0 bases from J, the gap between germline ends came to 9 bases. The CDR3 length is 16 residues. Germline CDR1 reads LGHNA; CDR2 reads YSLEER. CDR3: CASSQEPSGSYNEQFF. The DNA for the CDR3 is TGCGCCAGCAGCCAAGAACCGAGTGGCTCCTACAATGAGCAGTTCTTC.

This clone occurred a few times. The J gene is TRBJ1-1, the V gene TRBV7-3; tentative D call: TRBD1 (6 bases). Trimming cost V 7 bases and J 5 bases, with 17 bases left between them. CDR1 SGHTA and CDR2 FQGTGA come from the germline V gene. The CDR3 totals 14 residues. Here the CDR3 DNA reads TGTGCCAGCACCGAATCGGGGGGCCGAACTGAAGCTTTCTTT. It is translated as CASTESGGRTEAFF.

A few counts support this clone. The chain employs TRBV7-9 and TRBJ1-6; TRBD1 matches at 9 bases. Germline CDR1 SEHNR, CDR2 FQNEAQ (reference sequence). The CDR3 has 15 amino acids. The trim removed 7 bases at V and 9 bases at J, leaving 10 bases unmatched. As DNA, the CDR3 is TGTGCCAGCACCCTCCGGACAGGGGTGAGTTCACCCCTCCACTTT. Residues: CASTLRTGVSSPLHF.

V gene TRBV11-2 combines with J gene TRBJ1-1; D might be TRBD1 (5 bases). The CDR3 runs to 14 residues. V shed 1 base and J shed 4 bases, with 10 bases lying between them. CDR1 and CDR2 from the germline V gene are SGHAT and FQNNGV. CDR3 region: CASSLAQGSTEAFF. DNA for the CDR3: TGTGCCAGCAGCTTAGCCCAGGGAAGCACTGAAGCTTTCTTT.

The CDR3 spells CASSQVNGRLYF. The CDR3 DNA sequence: TGTGCCAGCAGCCAAGTTAACGGGAGGCTATACTTC. V usage is TRBV14 and J usage is TRBJ2-7, with TRBD2 matching 7 bases. The CDR3 covers 12 residues. Per the germline V gene, CDR1 is SGHDN and CDR2 is FVKESK. V lost 1 base, J lost 13 bases, and 7 bases stayed unmatched.

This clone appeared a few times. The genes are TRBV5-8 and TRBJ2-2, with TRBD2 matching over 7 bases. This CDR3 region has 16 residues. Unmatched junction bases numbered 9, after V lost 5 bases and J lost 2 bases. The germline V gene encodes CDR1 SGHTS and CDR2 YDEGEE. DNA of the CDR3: TGTGCCAGCAGTCCGGGACTACGCCAAAACACCGGGGAGCTGTTTTTT. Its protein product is CASSPGLRQNTGELFF.

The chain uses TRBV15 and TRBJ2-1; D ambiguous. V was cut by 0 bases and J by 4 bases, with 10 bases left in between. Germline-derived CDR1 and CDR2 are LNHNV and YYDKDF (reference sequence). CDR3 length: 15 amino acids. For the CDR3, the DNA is TGTGCCACCAGCAGAGATGAGGATCCTTACAATGAGCAGTTCTTC. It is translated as CATSRDEDPYNEQFF.

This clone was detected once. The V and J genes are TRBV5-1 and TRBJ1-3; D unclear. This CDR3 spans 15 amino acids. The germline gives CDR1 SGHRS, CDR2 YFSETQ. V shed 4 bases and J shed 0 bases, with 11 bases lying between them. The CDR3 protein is CASSPLANSGNTIYF. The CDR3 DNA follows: TGCGCCAGCAGCCCACTCGCGAACTCTGGAAACACCATATATTTT.

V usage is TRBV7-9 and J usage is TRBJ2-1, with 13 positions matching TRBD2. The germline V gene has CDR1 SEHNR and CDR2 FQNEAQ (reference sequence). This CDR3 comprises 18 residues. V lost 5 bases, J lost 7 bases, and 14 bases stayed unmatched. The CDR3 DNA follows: TGTGCCAGCAGCCGCTGGACTAGCGGGAGCCCCTTGGGAAATGAGCAGTTCTTC. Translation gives CASSRWTSGSPLGNEQFF.

CDR3 sequence: CASSLGGRPLSYEQYF. The DNA for the CDR3 is TGTGCCAGCAGCTTAGGCGGGAGGCCGTTATCCTACGAGCAGTACTTC. The gene calls are TRBV7-8 and TRBJ2-7; 8 positions agree with TRBD2. V was pared by 1 base and J by 1 base, with 6 bases of the junction left unmatched. The CDR3 sequence is 16 residues long. The germline V gene has CDR1 SGHVS and CDR2 FQNEAQ.

The CDR3 protein is CASTQTGQGKLFF. The CDR3 DNA sequence: TGTGCCAGCACCCAGACCGGACAGGGAAAACTGTTTTTT. The rearrangement uses TRBV28 and TRBJ1-4, with 8 bases matching TRBD1. Losses at the gene ends were 7 bases for V and 10 bases for J; bases not matched to a gene: 8. Germline CDR1 and CDR2: MDHEN and SYDVKM. The CDR3 consists of 13 residues.

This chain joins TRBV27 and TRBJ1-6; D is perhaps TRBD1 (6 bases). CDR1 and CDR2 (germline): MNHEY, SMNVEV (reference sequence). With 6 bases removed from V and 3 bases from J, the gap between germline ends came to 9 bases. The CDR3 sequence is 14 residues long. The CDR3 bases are TGTGCCAGCAGCCGAGGGGGCTATAATTCACCCCTCCACTTT. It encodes CASSRGGYNSPLHF.

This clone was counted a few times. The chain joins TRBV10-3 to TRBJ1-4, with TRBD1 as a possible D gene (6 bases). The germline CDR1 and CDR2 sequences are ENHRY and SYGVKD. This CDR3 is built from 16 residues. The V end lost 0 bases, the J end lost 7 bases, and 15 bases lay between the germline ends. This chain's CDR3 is CAISESVTGRAEKLFF. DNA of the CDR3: TGTGCCATCAGTGAGTCGGTAACAGGGAGGGCTGAAAAACTGTTTTTT.

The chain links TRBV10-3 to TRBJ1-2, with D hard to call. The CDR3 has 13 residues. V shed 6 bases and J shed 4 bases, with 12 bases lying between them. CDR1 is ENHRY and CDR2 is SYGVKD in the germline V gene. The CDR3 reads CAIRQPIFYGYTF. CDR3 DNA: TGTGCCATCAGACAGCCTATCTTCTATGGCTACACCTTC.

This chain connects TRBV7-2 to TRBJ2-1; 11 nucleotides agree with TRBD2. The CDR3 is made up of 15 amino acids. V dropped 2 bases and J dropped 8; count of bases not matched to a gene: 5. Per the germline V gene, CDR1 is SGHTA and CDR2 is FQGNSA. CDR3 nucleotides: TGTGCCAGCAGCTTATCGACTAGCGGGATCTATGAGCAGTTCTTC. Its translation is CASSLSTSGIYEQFF. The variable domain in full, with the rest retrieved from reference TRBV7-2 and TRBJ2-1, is GAGVSQSPSNKVTEKGKDVELRCDPISGHTALYWYRQSLGQGLEFLIYFQGNSAPDKSGLPSDRFSAERTGGSVSTLTIQRTQQEDSAVYLCASSLSTSGIYEQFFGPGTRLTVL.

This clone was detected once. As DNA, the CDR3 is TGTGCCAGCAGCGTAGGCGGGACTAGCGGCTACGAGCAGTACTTC. Protein product: CASSVGGTSGYEQYF. The gene calls are TRBV9 and TRBJ2-7, with 11 positions matching TRBD2. Germline values: CDR1 SGDLS, CDR2 YYNGEE. CDR3 length: 15 residues. The junction had 2 bases not matched to a gene; V was cut back by 0 bases and J by 3 bases.

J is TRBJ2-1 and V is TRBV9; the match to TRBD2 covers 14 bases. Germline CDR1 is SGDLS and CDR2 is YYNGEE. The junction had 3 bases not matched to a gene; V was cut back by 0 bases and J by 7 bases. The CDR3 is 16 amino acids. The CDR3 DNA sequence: TGTGCCAGCAGCGTAGGGGGGACTAGCGGGAGAAATGAGCAGTTCTTC. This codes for CASSVGGTSGRNEQFF.

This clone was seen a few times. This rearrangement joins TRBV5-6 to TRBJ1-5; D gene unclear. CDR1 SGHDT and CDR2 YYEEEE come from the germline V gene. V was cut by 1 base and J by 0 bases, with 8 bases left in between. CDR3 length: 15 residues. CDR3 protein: CASSLYSNSNQPQHF. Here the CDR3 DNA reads TGTGCCAGCAGCTTGTACAGCAATAGCAATCAGCCCCAGCATTTT.

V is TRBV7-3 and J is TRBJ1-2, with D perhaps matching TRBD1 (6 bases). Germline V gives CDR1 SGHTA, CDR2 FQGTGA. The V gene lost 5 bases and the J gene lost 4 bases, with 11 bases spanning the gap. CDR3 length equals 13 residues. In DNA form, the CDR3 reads TGTGCCAGCAGCCAAACAGGGTCCTATGGCTACACCTTC. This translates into CASSQTGSYGYTF. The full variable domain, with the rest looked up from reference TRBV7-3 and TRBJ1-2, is GAGVSQTPSNKVTEKGKYVELRCDPISGHTALYWYRQSLGQGPEFLIYFQGTGAADDSGLPNDRFFAVRPEGSVSTLKIQRTERGDSAVYLCASSQTGSYGYTFGSGTRLTVV.